This section outlines one T cell receptor (beta chain) sequence together with its context. Its specificity is not known. These data originate in a study of T cell responses to AZD1222 COVID-19 vaccine. Findings of the study overall: Close to half of all spike-specific TCRs reportedly target regions of the variants that are unmutated. Spike-wide coverage was observed for vaccine-associated CD4 TCRs, with dominant responses at 160-218 and 743-854. Among those given AZD1222, only six were seropositive at baseline.

With 2 bases removed from V and 3 bases from J, the gap between germline ends came to 7 bases. CDR3 size: 14 residues. Germline values: CDR1 MDHEN, CDR2 SYDVKM. The method was immunoSEQ multiplex PCR; TCRdb's version includes in-frame clones alone and lacks a portion of them. The profile shows 84,000 or so clones, 85% to 90% of them singletons. The chain is built from TRBV28 and TRBJ1-4; D ambiguous. Sequencing was performed on peripheral blood, taken on day 0 of AZD1222 vaccination. This clonotype was obtained from an adult in good health. The CDR3 here is CASSLRDPNEKLFF. CDR3 nucleotides: TGTGCCAGCAGTTTAAGGGATCCTAATGAAAAACTGTTTTTT.